The 5 T cell receptor beta chains below were found in one sample sequenced in a study of identical twins. TCRdb redid the calling of the 5' RACE reads with MiXCR, one entry per CDR3 protein. The data contain 1.5 million or so distinct CDR3 sequences, 25% to 35% of them seen just once; the ten biggest clones take up around 0.25%. Sample: cord blood. The receptors originated from a newborn girl in good health.

This clonotype showed up just once. The chain is built from TRBV28 and TRBJ2-7, with D possibly being TRBD2 (6 bases). V was trimmed by 4 bases and J by 2 bases, leaving 18 bases between them. This CDR3 region has 16 residues. CDR1 and CDR2 (germline): MDHEN, SYDVKM. The DNA for the CDR3 is TGTGCCAGCAGTTCCCCATCTAGCGCCAGCACCTACGAGCAGTACTTC. Translated, it gives CASSSPSSASTYEQYF.

This clonotype was observed a few times. The chain joins TRBV7-8 to TRBJ2-7, with 8 bases lining up with TRBD1. This CDR3 is built from 15 residues. Trimming took 2 bases from V and 1 from J; bases not matched to a gene: 4. CDR1 is SGHVS, CDR2 FQNEAQ, per germline. The CDR3 bases are TGTGCCAGCAGCTTATCCCGGGACAGGTCCTACGAGCAGTACTTC. Translated, it gives CASSLSRDRSYEQYF.

This clonotype was seen many times. The rearrangement links TRBV11-2 to TRBJ2-1, with unresolved D. The CDR3 has 14 amino acids. V dropped 1 base and J dropped 3 bases, with 7 bases sitting between them. Germline V lookup: CDR1 SGHAT, CDR2 FQNNGV. The CDR3 is CASSLVAVYNEQFF. The CDR3 DNA sequence: TGTGCCAGCAGCTTAGTCGCAGTCTACAATGAGCAGTTCTTC.

This chain joins TRBV20-1 and TRBJ2-1, with D possibly matching TRBD2 (5 bases). Germline lookup yields CDR1 DFQATT and CDR2 SNEGSKA (reference sequence). Trimming removed 6 bases at V and 0 bases at J, with 15 bases between. CDR3 length equals 15 residues. The CDR3 DNA sequence: TGCAGTGCCCGTAGCGCATTCAGCTCCTACAATGAGCAGTTCTTC. As protein: CSARSAFSSYNEQFF.

The sample holds a few counts of this clonotype. The rearrangement joins TRBV7-9 to TRBJ2-1; TRBD2 aligns across 12 bases. Losses at the gene ends were 3 bases for V and 5 bases for J; bases not matched to a gene: 5. The CDR3 totals 16 residues. CDR1 and CDR2 (germline): SEHNR, FQNEAQ (reference sequence). This chain's CDR3 is CASSFRLAGGDNEQFF. The CDR3 DNA sequence: TGTGCCAGCAGCTTTCGGCTAGCGGGAGGGGACAATGAGCAGTTCTTC.